The next 13 T cell receptor beta chains were all read from a single sample in a study of T cell responses to AZD1222 COVID-19 vaccine. Using immunoSEQ multiplex PCR, the repertoire was profiled, and TCRdb retains in-frame clones only, with some absent. Of tens of thousands of clones detected, roughly 90% appear once; the ten largest clones hold 3%. This material consisted of peripheral blood, taken on day 0 of AZD1222 vaccination. The receptors originated from an adult in good health.

The chain has TRBV3-1 (or the pseudogene TRBV3-2) and TRBJ1-2, with TRBD1 as a possible D gene (5 bases). This CDR3 comprises 17 residues. Germline assignment: CDR1 LGHDT and CDR2 YNNKEL (reference sequence). Trimming pared 1 base from V and 7 bases from J, leaving 22 bases between. For the CDR3, the DNA is TGTGCCAGCAGCCAAGTTGGGAAATCTACAGGCGGGGGTGGCTACACCTTC. As protein: CASSQVGKSTGGGGYTF.

The rearrangement uses TRBV2 and TRBJ1-1; 9 positions match TRBD1. The CDR3 contains 13 residues. The V and J ends lost 6 bases and 6 bases, in that order; junction bases with no gene match: 5. In germline, CDR1 is SNHLY, CDR2 FYNNEI. The CDR3 region has the DNA TGTGCCAGCAGGGGGACAGGGTACGCTGAAGCTTTCTTT. Translating it yields CASRGTGYAEAFF.

The genes are TRBV4-1 and TRBJ1-3; 9 bases match TRBD1. The CDR3 sequence is 17 residues long. From germline, CDR1 is MGHRA and CDR2 YSYEKL. J gave up 2 bases and V 0 bases, and 5 bases lay outside the gene matches. The CDR3, as DNA: TGCGCCAGCAGCCAAGATGGGACAGGGAAGACTGGAAACACCATATATTTT. Amino acids: CASSQDGTGKTGNTIYF.

The chain uses TRBV5-4 and TRBJ1-1; D may be TRBD1 (5 bases). V lost 4 bases and J 6 bases, leaving 13 bases between the germline ends. The V gene's germline CDR1 is SGHNT and CDR2 YYREEE (reference sequence). The CDR3 loop spans 13 amino acids. The CDR3: CASSRGTVAEAFF. The DNA for the CDR3 is TGTGCCAGCAGCCGAGGGACTGTCGCTGAAGCTTTCTTT.

The chain joins TRBV7-3 to TRBJ2-2; D remains unclear. The ends were cut back, 3 bases at V and 2 bases at J, with 1 base in the middle. The CDR3 runs to 12 residues. The germline gives CDR1 SGHTA, CDR2 FQGTGA. Here the CDR3 reads CASSFNTGELFF. The DNA of the CDR3 is TGTGCCAGCAGCTTCAACACCGGGGAGCTGTTTTTT.

The V call is TRBV11-2, the J call TRBJ1-1; tentatively, D is TRBD1 (6 bases). In germline, CDR1 is SGHAT, CDR2 FQNNGV. Trimming cost V 6 bases and J 6 bases, with 8 bases left between them. This CDR3 is built from 11 residues. As DNA, the CDR3 is TGTGCCAGCAGGAGGGGGGCTGAAGCTTTCTTT. Amino acid sequence: CASRRGAEAFF. The full variable domain, rest sourced from reference TRBV11-2 and TRBJ1-1, is EAGVAQSPRYKIIEKRQSVAFWCNPISGHATLYWYQQILGQGPKLLIQFQNNGVVDDSQLPKDRFSAERLKGVDSTLKIQPAKLEDSAVYLCASRRGAEAFFGQGTRLTVV.

This clone was seen a few times. This rearrangement joins TRBV5-8 to TRBJ1-5, with TRBD1 matching 11 bases. J was trimmed by 5 bases and V by 6 bases; bases with no gene match: 7. CDR1 and CDR2 from the germline V gene are SGHTS and YDEGEE. This CDR3 has 15 residues. CDR3 region: CASTRDRGGYQPQHF. The CDR3 DNA follows: TGTGCCAGCACGAGGGACAGGGGGGGATATCAGCCCCAGCATTTT.

The chain links TRBV7-3 to TRBJ1-2, with 7 bases aligning to TRBD1. V shed 3 bases and J 3 bases; nucleotides not matched to a gene: 4. The CDR3 runs 14 residues. Germline CDR1 reads SGHTA; CDR2 reads FQGTGA. CDR3 loop: CASSLQGEDYGYTF. DNA for the CDR3: TGTGCCAGCAGCTTGCAGGGGGAAGACTATGGCTACACCTTC. Variable domain in full (rest from reference TRBV7-3 and TRBJ1-2): GAGVSQTPSNKVTEKGKYVELRCDPISGHTALYWYRQSLGQGPEFLIYFQGTGAADDSGLPNDRFFAVRPEGSVSTLKIQRTERGDSAVYLCASSLQGEDYGYTFGSGTRLTVV.

This sequence joins TRBV12-5 and TRBJ2-7, with 7 bases lining up with TRBD1. CDR1 is LGHNT, CDR2 FRNRAP, per germline. The V segment lost 5 bases and the J segment 3 bases; nucleotides outside the gene matches: 10. CDR3 length equals 15 residues. CDR3 sequence (DNA): TGTGCTAGTGGTCCATTCCGGGACAGAAACTACGAGCAGTACTTC. Residues: CASGPFRDRNYEQYF.

The sample holds one count of this clone. The rearrangement links TRBV6-1 to TRBJ2-7; D gene unclear. CDR3 length: 14 residues. Germline V gene data show CDR1 as MNHNS and CDR2 as SASEGT. V was pared by 1 base and J by 1 base, with 8 bases between. The CDR3 sequence is CASSEGPYSYEQYF. CDR3 DNA: TGTGCCAGCAGTGAAGGTCCCTATTCCTACGAGCAGTACTTC.

This chain uses TRBV28 with TRBJ1-1; D might be TRBD1 (6 bases). Trimming took off 4 bases at V and 6 bases at J, with 12 bases between the two ends. The CDR3 has 13 residues. CDR1 is MDHEN, CDR2 SYDVKM, per germline. CDR3 sequence reads: CASSSLGQSEAFF. DNA of the CDR3: TGTGCCAGCAGTTCACTCGGACAGTCTGAAGCTTTCTTT.

This chain joins TRBV3-1 (or the pseudogene TRBV3-2) and TRBJ1-1; D is unclear. Deletions cut 1 base from V and 1 base from J, with 10 bases between. CDR1 and CDR2 from the germline V gene are LGHDT and YNNKEL (reference sequence). This CDR3 has 15 residues. CDR3 region: CASSQGQAKNTEAFF. DNA of the CDR3: TGTGCCAGCAGCCAAGGCCAGGCCAAGAACACTGAAGCTTTCTTT.

The gene calls are TRBV24-1 and TRBJ1-2; D gene ambiguous. Between the trimmed V and J ends, which lost 4 bases and 2 bases, there was a span of 7 bases. The CDR3 contains 13 residues. CDR1 KGHDR and CDR2 SFDVKD come from the germline V gene. The CDR3 protein is CATSDKENYGYTF. The CDR3 region has the DNA TGTGCCACCAGTGACAAGGAAAACTATGGCTACACCTTC.